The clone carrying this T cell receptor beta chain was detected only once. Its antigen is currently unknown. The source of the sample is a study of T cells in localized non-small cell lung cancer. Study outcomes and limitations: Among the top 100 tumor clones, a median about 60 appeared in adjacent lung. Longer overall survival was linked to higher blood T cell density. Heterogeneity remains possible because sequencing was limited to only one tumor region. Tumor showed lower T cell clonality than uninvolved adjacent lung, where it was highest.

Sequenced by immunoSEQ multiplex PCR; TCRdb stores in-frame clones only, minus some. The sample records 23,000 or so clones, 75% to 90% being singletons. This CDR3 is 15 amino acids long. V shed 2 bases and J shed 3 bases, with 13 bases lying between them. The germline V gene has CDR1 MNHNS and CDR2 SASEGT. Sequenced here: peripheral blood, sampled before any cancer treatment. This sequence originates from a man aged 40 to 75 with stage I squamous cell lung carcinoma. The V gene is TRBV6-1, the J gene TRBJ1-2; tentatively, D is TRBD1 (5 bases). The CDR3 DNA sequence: TGTGCCAGCAGTGAAAAAACCGGGACGCACTATGGCTACACCTTC. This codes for CASSEKTGTHYGYTF.